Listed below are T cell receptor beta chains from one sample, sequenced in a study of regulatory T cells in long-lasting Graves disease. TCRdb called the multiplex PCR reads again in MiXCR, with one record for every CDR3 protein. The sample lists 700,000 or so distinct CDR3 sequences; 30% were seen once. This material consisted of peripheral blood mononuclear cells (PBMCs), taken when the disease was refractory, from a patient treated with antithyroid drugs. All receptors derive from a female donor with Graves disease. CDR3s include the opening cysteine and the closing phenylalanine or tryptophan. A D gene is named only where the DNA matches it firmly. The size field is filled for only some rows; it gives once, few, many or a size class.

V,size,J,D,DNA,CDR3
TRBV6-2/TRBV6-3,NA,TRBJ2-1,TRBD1,TGTGCCAGCAGTTACGTCGACAGGGCGGCGGTTTCGGTCGACAATGAGCAGTTCTTC,CASSYVDRAAVSVDNEQFF
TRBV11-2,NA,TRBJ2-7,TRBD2,TGTGCCAGCAGCCCGGGACTAGCGAGATCCTACGAGCAGTACTTC,CASSPGLARSYEQYF
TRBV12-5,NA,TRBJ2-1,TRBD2,TGTGCTAGTGGAGAGCGGGGCACCTACAATGAGCAGTTCTTC,CASGERGTYNEQFF
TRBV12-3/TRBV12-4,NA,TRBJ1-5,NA,TGTGCCAGCAGACTCCGGACAACTGCGGGGACTTATAGCAATCAGCCCCAGCATTTT,CASRLRTTAGTYSNQPQHF
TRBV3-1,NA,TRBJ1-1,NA,TGTGCCAGCAGCCAAGTGGGCCAGGTGAACACTGAAGCTTTCTTT,CASSQVGQVNTEAFF
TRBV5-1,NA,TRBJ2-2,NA,TGCGCCAGCAGCCTTACTGCCACCGGGGAGCTGTTTTTT,CASSLTATGELFF
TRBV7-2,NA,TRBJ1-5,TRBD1,TGTGCCAGCAGCTTATACAGGGGGTCGAGCAATCAGCCCCAGCATTTT,CASSLYRGSSNQPQHF
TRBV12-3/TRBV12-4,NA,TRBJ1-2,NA,TGTGCCAGCAGTTTACCCGGAGGGACGGTAGGGAGAGGCTACACCTTC,CASSLPGGTVGRGYTF
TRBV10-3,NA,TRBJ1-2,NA,TGTGCCATCAGTGATGGGGTTTTTGGCTACACCTTC,CAISDGVFGYTF
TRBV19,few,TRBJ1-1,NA,TGTGCCAGTAGTACCTTGCCAGGGAACACTGAAGCTTTCTTT,CASSTLPGNTEAFF
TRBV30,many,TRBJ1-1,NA,TGTGCCTGGAGTGCCTCCCCGAACACTGAAGCTTTCTTT,CAWSASPNTEAFF
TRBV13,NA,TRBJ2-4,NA,TGTGCCAGCAGCGGCCGCCGGACGGCTCAGTACTTC,CASSGRRTAQYF
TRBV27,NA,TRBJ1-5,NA,TGTGCCAGCGCAGAGACTGGCAATCAGCCCCAGCATTTT,CASAETGNQPQHF
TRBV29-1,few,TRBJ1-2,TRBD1,TGCAGCGCCGCGACAGGGTTTGACTATGGCTACACCTTC,CSAATGFDYGYTF
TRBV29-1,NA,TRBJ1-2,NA,TGCAGCGTTGAAGAAGGCAGCTATGGCTACACCTTC,CSVEEGSYGYTF
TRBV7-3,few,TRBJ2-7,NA,TGTGCCAGCAGCTTAAAGCCTGCGACATGCTGGTACTTC,CASSLKPATCWYF
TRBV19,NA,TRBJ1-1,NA,TGTGCCAGTACGAACCGACAGAACACTGAAGCTTTCTTT,CASTNRQNTEAFF
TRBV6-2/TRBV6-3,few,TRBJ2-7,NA,TGTGCCAGCAGTTACAAGGGGGACTGGCCGTACGAGCAGTACTTC,CASSYKGDWPYEQYF
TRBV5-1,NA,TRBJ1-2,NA,TGCGCCAGCAGCCCCGGGGACGGCCGCTATGGCTACACCTTC,CASSPGDGRYGYTF
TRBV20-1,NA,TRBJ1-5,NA,TGCAGTGCTAGAGATCCTATACCCAGGGAGGGGAATCAGCCCCAGCATTTT,CSARDPIPREGNQPQHF
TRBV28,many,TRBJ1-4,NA,TGTGCCAGCAGTTTACGTCTAGGGGGAAGCCAAAATGAAAAACTGTTTTTT,CASSLRLGGSQNEKLFF
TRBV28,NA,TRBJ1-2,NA,TGTGCCAGCAGCGGAGGGGGGGAGAACTATGGCTACACCTTC,CASSGGGENYGYTF